A single sample gave rise to the 19 T cell receptor beta chains below, sequenced in a study of T-cell memory formation after mild COVID-19. TCRdb re-derived calls from the 5' RACE reads in MiXCR, one entry per CDR3 protein. The sample includes about 560,000 distinct CDR3 sequences, roughly 22% of them seen just once. Material for sequencing was PBMCs or a T cell subset sorted from them (not recorded which). All receptors come from an adult woman who had mild COVID-19 (a few samples of this study predate the infection). Cell type and time point are not known.

The sample holds a few counts of this clonotype. The rearrangement links TRBV30 to TRBJ2-5; 7 bases are shared with TRBD2. Looked up from germline, CDR1 is GTSNPN and CDR2 is SVGIG (reference sequence). Trimming took 1 base from V and 4 from J; bases not matched to a gene: 6. The CDR3 runs to 14 residues. The CDR3 loop is CAWSETSRRETQYF. In DNA form, the CDR3 reads TGTGCCTGGAGTGAGACTAGCAGGAGAGAGACCCAGTACTTC.

This chain connects TRBV7-9 to TRBJ2-2, with D uncertain. This CDR3 comprises 13 residues. The germline V and J ends were trimmed by 7 bases and 7 bases, with 13 bases remaining between them. Germline values: CDR1 SEHNR, CDR2 FQNEAQ (reference sequence). The CDR3 here is CASTGPADGELFF. DNA of the CDR3: TGTGCCAGCACCGGCCCGGCGGACGGGGAGCTGTTTTTT.

In this sample, this clonotype turned up a few times. The rearrangement joins TRBV20-1 to TRBJ1-1; 7 bases fit TRBD1. Germline CDR1 reads DFQATT; CDR2 reads SNEGSKA (reference sequence). The CDR3 extends over 12 amino acids. The CDR3 loop reads CNILRDSGEAFF. The CDR3 nucleotides read TGCAACATACTCCGGGACAGCGGGGAAGCTTTCTTT.

On this clonotype itself: A single base separates this from a much larger clone, so it may be a read error. The chain couples TRBV12-3 or TRBV12-4 to TRBJ1-5; D call uncertain. V lost 6 bases, J lost 2 bases, and 8 bases lay in between. This CDR3 has 13 residues. The CDR3 protein is CASSYGGNQPQHF. In DNA form, the CDR3 reads TGTGCCAGCAGCTACGGGGGCAATCAGCCCCAGCATTTT.

The CDR3 DNA is TGTGCCACCAGCATGAGGACTAGCGGGCTTGGAGATACGCAGTATTTT. Translated, it gives CATSMRTSGLGDTQYF. The chain recombines TRBV15 with TRBJ2-3, with 11 bases identical to TRBD2. This CDR3 spans 16 amino acids. Germline-derived CDR1 and CDR2 are LNHNV and YYDKDF (reference sequence). V dropped 4 bases and J dropped 5; count of bases not matched to a gene: 8.

This clonotype was observed a few times. V and J are TRBV6-5 and TRBJ1-2; a possible D gene is TRBD1 (6 bases). V lost 2 bases to trimming and J lost 4 bases, with 17 bases between them. The CDR3 loop spans 16 amino acids. Germline V lookup: CDR1 MNHEY, CDR2 SVGAGI. The CDR3 reads CASSYTGLWSSYGYTF. The CDR3 nucleotides read TGTGCCAGCAGTTACACAGGGTTATGGAGTAGCTATGGCTACACCTTC.

This clonotype was seen more than once but under ten times. The rearrangement links TRBV7-6 to TRBJ2-7, with TRBD1 identical over 9 bases. The germline V gene has CDR1 SGHVS and CDR2 FNYEAQ. CDR3 size: 14 residues. V was clipped by 5 bases and J by 5 bases; unmatched bases: 7. CDR3 amino acids: CASSATGQGHEQYF. CDR3 nucleotide sequence: TGTGCCAGCAGCGCAACGGGACAGGGCCACGAGCAGTACTTC.

This clonotype showed up just a few times. The chain combines TRBV27 with TRBJ1-4; 7 nucleotides align to TRBD1. The V gene end was trimmed by 4 bases and the J gene end by 1 base; junction bases not matched to a gene: 15. This CDR3 is 19 amino acids long. CDR1 is MNHEY and CDR2 is SMNVEV in the germline V gene (reference sequence). In nucleotides, the CDR3 is TGTGCCAGCAGTTCGCCGCCGGGACGTAGGGGGCAAACTAATGAAAAACTGTTTTTT. It specifies CASSSPPGRRGQTNEKLFF.

This clonotype was detected only a few times. The gene calls are TRBV3-1 and TRBJ1-3, with 7 nucleotides matching TRBD1. The CDR3 runs 16 residues. The junction had 5 bases not matched to a gene; V was cut back by 1 base and J by 2 bases. Germline-derived CDR1 and CDR2 are LGHDT and YNNKEL (reference sequence). The DNA of the CDR3 is TGTGCCAGCAGCCAAGCAATGACAGGGCCTGGAAACACCATATATTTT. Its translation: CASSQAMTGPGNTIYF.

This rearrangement joins TRBV4-3 to TRBJ2-1; weak D call: TRBD1 (5 bases). This CDR3 is built from 15 residues. Germline assignment: CDR1 LGHNA and CDR2 YSLEER. V was shortened by 5 bases and J by 0 bases, with 11 bases between the two germline ends. CDR3 amino acids: CASSSDSRSYNEQFF. As DNA, the CDR3 is TGCGCCAGCAGCTCCGACAGCCGCTCCTACAATGAGCAGTTCTTC.

This clonotype came up many times. The gene calls are TRBV12-3 or TRBV12-4 and TRBJ1-5, with 7 bases matching TRBD1. The J segment lost 6 bases and the V segment lost 7 bases, leaving 9 bases of the junction unmatched. This CDR3 spans 14 amino acids. In DNA, the CDR3 is TGTGCCAGCACCGGGACAGCGGCCTCTCAGCCCCAGCATTTT. This gives the protein CASTGTAASQPQHF.

A few counts support this clonotype. The chain couples TRBV9 to TRBJ2-5; 9 bases map to TRBD2. This CDR3 is 16 amino acids long. CDR1 is SGDLS, CDR2 YYNGEE, per germline. V lost 2 bases, J lost 4 bases, and 9 bases stayed unmatched. The CDR3 region is CASSVLAGSSRETQYF. The DNA of the CDR3 is TGTGCCAGCAGCGTTCTAGCGGGAAGTTCGAGAGAGACCCAGTACTTC.

This clonotype was counted at least ten times. The chain links TRBV11-2 to TRBJ2-7, with D tentatively TRBD2 (5 bases). From germline, CDR1 is SGHAT and CDR2 FQNNGV. The V end was cut by 3 bases, the J end by 2 bases, with 11 bases between. The CDR3 sequence is 14 residues long. The CDR3: CASSFGVGAYEQYF. The DNA for the CDR3 is TGTGCCAGCAGCTTCGGGGTCGGGGCCTACGAGCAGTACTTC. Combining the CDR3 with reference TRBV11-2 and TRBJ2-7 gives the whole variable domain EAGVAQSPRYKIIEKRQSVAFWCNPISGHATLYWYQQILGQGPKLLIQFQNNGVVDDSQLPKDRFSAERLKGVDSTLKIQPAKLEDSAVYLCASSFGVGAYEQYFGPGTRLTVT.

This clonotype has ten or more counts. This chain joins TRBV19 and TRBJ2-3, with D possibly being TRBD2 (5 bases). Trimming stripped 0 bases from V and 8 bases from J, with 9 bases between. The CDR3 spans 13 residues. Germline V gene lookup returns CDR1 LNHDA and CDR2 SQIVND (reference sequence). CDR3: CASSIEARGTQYF. CDR3 nucleotides: TGTGCCAGTAGTATAGAGGCCCGGGGTACGCAGTATTTT. The entire variable domain, with the rest obtained from reference TRBV19 and TRBJ2-3, is as follows: DGGITQSPKYLFRKEGQNVTLSCEQNLNHDAMYWYRQDPGQGLRLIYYSQIVNDFQKGDIAEGYSVSREKKESFPLTVTSAQKNPTAFYLCASSIEARGTQYFGPGTRLTVL.

This clonotype was observed a handful of times. The rearrangement uses TRBV12-3 or TRBV12-4 and TRBJ1-2; maybe TRBD1 (5 bases). There are 12 residues in the CDR3. The V and J ends lost 6 bases and 3 bases respectively, with 8 bases between them. As DNA, the CDR3 is TGTGCCAGCAGCAGACAGTACTATGGCTACACCTTC. Translated: CASSRQYYGYTF.

This clonotype was seen more than once but under ten times. One junction end disagrees with the germline gene, perhaps due to a read error. The chain combines TRBV6-5 with TRBJ2-7; 7 bases match TRBD1. CDR1 MNHEY and CDR2 SVGAGI come from the germline V gene. The CDR3 runs 14 residues. This CDR3 reads CASSIAGRQGERYF. The CDR3 nucleotides read TGTGCCAGCAGCATCGCCGGACGACAGGGCGAGCGGTACTTC.

The sample holds a few counts of this clonotype. The chain employs TRBV9 and TRBJ1-2, with D perhaps matching TRBD1 (6 bases). From germline, CDR1 is SGDLS and CDR2 YYNGEE. This CDR3 spans 14 amino acids. V was pared by 4 bases and J by 4 bases, with 14 bases between. The DNA for the CDR3 is TGTGCCAGCAGCCCCGGTGCAGGGGCCTATGGCTACACCTTC. Its translation is CASSPGAGAYGYTF.

The chain is built from TRBV24-1 and TRBJ1-5, with 7 bases aligning to TRBD1. This CDR3 is 13 amino acids long. V lost 9 bases, J lost 6 bases, and 7 bases stayed unmatched. Germline CDR1 reads KGHDR; CDR2 reads SFDVKD. The CDR3 nucleotides read TGTGCCACCGAAGGACAGGCTGGTCAGCCCCAGCATTTT. Amino acid sequence: CATEGQAGQPQHF.

The chain has TRBV14 and TRBJ1-2; D remains ambiguous. Germline assignment: CDR1 SGHDN and CDR2 FVKESK. This CDR3 has 15 residues. V dropped 4 bases and J dropped 3 bases, with 15 bases sitting between them. In DNA form, the CDR3 reads TGTGCCAGCAGCCCGATCACGGGATCCCACTATGGCTACACCTTC. Its translation: CASSPITGSHYGYTF.